These 18 T cell receptor beta chains were all obtained from the same sample, sequenced in a study of control samples from healthy donors and cancer patients. Assay used: immunoSEQ multiplex PCR; TCRdb lists only in-frame clones, some missing. The data hold 57,000 or so clones, with around 91% observed a single time. Material: PBMCs. These receptors were obtained from a man in his sixties with colorectal cancer.

The V and J genes are TRBV29-1 and TRBJ2-7; D possibly matches TRBD1 or TRBD2 (6 bases each). Trimming pared 7 bases from V and 0 bases from J, leaving 7 bases between. The CDR3 has 11 residues. Germline CDR1 is SQVTM and CDR2 is ANQGSEA. The CDR3 here is CSGGASYEQYF. The CDR3 nucleotides are TGCAGCGGGGGGGCCTCCTACGAGCAGTACTTC.

This chain connects TRBV30 to TRBJ1-3, with D maybe TRBD1 (6 bases). V lost 0 bases and J lost 2, with 14 bases in between. CDR3 size: 16 residues. The germline gives CDR1 GTSNPN, CDR2 SVGIG (reference sequence). The CDR3: CAWSVGLGGTGNTIYF. CDR3 sequence (DNA): TGTGCCTGGAGTGTTGGCCTAGGGGGAACTGGAAACACCATATATTTT.

The chain carries TRBV28 and TRBJ1-2; a possible D gene is TRBD1 (5 bases). This CDR3 is 15 amino acids long. V lost 8 bases to trimming and J lost 0 bases, with 16 bases between them. Germline values: CDR1 MDHEN, CDR2 SYDVKM. Here the CDR3 reads CASGLGTPANYGYTF. In DNA form, the CDR3 reads TGTGCCAGCGGCCTTGGGACGCCAGCTAACTATGGCTACACCTTC.

V is TRBV6-1 and J is TRBJ2-5, with TRBD2 matching 9 bases. The CDR3 is made up of 16 amino acids. The V gene's germline CDR1 is MNHNS and CDR2 SASEGT. Losses at the gene ends were 2 bases for V and 6 bases for J; bases not matched to a gene: 10. This chain's CDR3 is CASSEQPSGALKTQYF. CDR3 bases: TGTGCCAGCAGTGAACAGCCTAGCGGGGCCCTAAAGACCCAGTACTTC.

The chain employs TRBV10-3 and TRBJ2-7; D may be TRBD2 (6 bases). This CDR3 spans 14 amino acids. Germline values: CDR1 ENHRY, CDR2 SYGVKD. V was trimmed by 6 bases and J by 0 bases, leaving 12 bases between them. CDR3 loop: CAISRDSFSYEQYF. The CDR3 DNA reads as TGTGCCATCAGCCGGGACTCCTTCTCCTACGAGCAGTACTTC.

The rearrangement uses TRBV10-3 and TRBJ2-7; 12 nucleotides agree with TRBD2. The CDR3 is made up of 18 amino acids. With 3 bases clipped from V and 7 bases from J, the junction kept 16 bases outside the gene matches. Germline V gives CDR1 ENHRY, CDR2 SYGVKD. Here the CDR3 DNA reads TGTGCCATCAGTGACCAAACTAGCGGGGGGCCAAGGACAAGGGAGCAGTACTTC. Translating it yields CAISDQTSGGPRTREQYF.

J is TRBJ1-4 and V is TRBV11-2; no clear D gene. Germline V gene sequence: CDR1 SGHAT, CDR2 FQNNGV. The CDR3 is made up of 14 amino acids. The ends were cut back, 3 bases at V and 5 bases at J, with 10 bases in the middle. For the CDR3, the DNA is TGTGCCAGCAGCTTGGGTTCAATCAATGAAAAACTGTTTTTT. This translates into CASSLGSINEKLFF.

CDR3 in DNA: TGTGCCAGCAGTTTATCTGGGGTAGGCGGGGGGTCGGATACGCAGTATTTT. This translates into CASSLSGVGGGSDTQYF. This chain joins TRBV27 and TRBJ2-3; TRBD2 matches at 8 bases. Germline trimming cut 0 bases from V and 6 bases from J; bases unmatched to any gene: 11. The CDR3 covers 17 residues. CDR1 is MNHEY, CDR2 SMNVEV, per germline (reference sequence).

The chain has TRBV19 and TRBJ1-6; no firm D call. There are 13 residues in the CDR3. Germline CDR1 and CDR2: LNHDA and SQIVND (reference sequence). The germline V and J ends were trimmed by 5 bases and 8 bases, with 10 bases remaining between them. The CDR3 sequence is CASSPRPDSPLHF. As DNA, the CDR3 is TGTGCCAGTAGTCCCCGGCCGGATTCACCCCTCCACTTT.

This sequence joins TRBV5-5 and TRBJ2-4; D is possibly TRBD2 (6 bases). This CDR3 has 16 residues. Trimming left V 4 bases short and J 5 bases short, with 19 bases between. The germline CDR1 and CDR2 sequences are SGHKS and YYEKEE (reference sequence). CDR3 DNA: TGTGCCAGCAGCGGCGGGACTCCCAGAGGCCAAAACATTCAGTACTTC. Translated: CASSGGTPRGQNIQYF.

This clone was counted between two and nine times. This chain connects TRBV7-2 to TRBJ1-3; D uncertain. The CDR3 length is 14 residues. Trimming stripped 6 bases from V and 0 bases from J, with 9 bases between. Germline loops: CDR1 SGHTA, CDR2 FQGNSA. DNA for the CDR3: TGTGCCAGCAGTAAACCAGTCTCTGGAAACACCATATATTTT. As protein: CASSKPVSGNTIYF.

This chain connects TRBV25-1 to TRBJ2-5; tentatively, D is TRBD1 (6 bases). V lost 4 bases and J 7 bases, leaving 16 bases between the germline ends. The CDR3 spans 14 residues. Germline CDR1 reads MGHDK; CDR2 reads SYGVNS. CDR3 sequence reads: CASSAQGGGGTQYF. CDR3 bases: TGTGCCAGCAGTGCACAGGGTGGAGGTGGGACCCAGTACTTC.

The chain links TRBV19 to TRBJ2-3; D might be TRBD1 or TRBD2, each matching 5 bases. Trimming took off 5 bases at V and 4 bases at J, with 16 bases between the two ends. The V gene's germline CDR1 is LNHDA and CDR2 SQIVND (reference sequence). CDR3 size: 15 residues. The CDR3 loop reads CASSSQVTGADTQYF. The CDR3 DNA sequence: TGTGCCAGTAGTTCACAGGTAACCGGGGCAGATACGCAGTATTTT. Combining the CDR3 with reference TRBV19 and TRBJ2-3 gives the whole variable domain DGGITQSPKYLFRKEGQNVTLSCEQNLNHDAMYWYRQDPGQGLRLIYYSQIVNDFQKGDIAEGYSVSREKKESFPLTVTSAQKNPTAFYLCASSSQVTGADTQYFGPGTRLTVL.

This clone was detected once. The chain carries TRBV28 and TRBJ1-6; D remains unclear. This CDR3 spans 12 amino acids. V was trimmed by 5 bases and J by 7 bases, leaving 6 bases between them. The V gene's germline CDR1 is MDHEN and CDR2 SYDVKM. CDR3 coding DNA: TGTGCCAGCAGTATCCTAAATTCACCCCTCCACTTT. Encoded protein: CASSILNSPLHF.

This rearrangement joins TRBV18 to TRBJ1-2; D is uncertain. The CDR3 spans 14 residues. V was trimmed by 3 bases and J by 0 bases, leaving 8 bases between them. Germline V gene data show CDR1 as KGHSH and CDR2 as LQKENI. CDR3 sequence reads: CASSPDISNYGYTF. CDR3 bases: TGTGCCAGCTCACCGGATATCTCTAACTATGGCTACACCTTC.

This chain connects TRBV9 to TRBJ2-1; 11 positions agree with TRBD2. The CDR3 totals 16 residues. Trimming cost V 2 bases and J 6 bases; bases outside gene matches: 7. Germline assignment: CDR1 SGDLS and CDR2 YYNGEE. The CDR3 spells CASSVFSGGARNEQFF. The CDR3 bases are TGTGCCAGCAGCGTCTTTAGCGGGGGGGCCCGCAATGAGCAGTTCTTC.

The chain recombines TRBV11-3 with TRBJ2-1; 8 bases agree with TRBD2. The length of the CDR3 is 16 residues. Germline loops: CDR1 SGHNT, CDR2 YENEEA. V dropped 1 base and J dropped 4; count of bases not matched to a gene: 6. The CDR3 DNA is TGTGCCAGCAGCTTAGCAGCGCGGGGGGCGTACAATGAGCAGTTCTTC. It codes for CASSLAARGAYNEQFF. Variable domain in full (rest from reference TRBV11-3 and TRBJ2-1): EAGVVQSPRYKIIEKKQPVAFWCNPISGHNTLYWYLQNLGQGPELLIRYENEEAVDDSQLPKDRFSAERLKGVDSTLKIQPAELGDSAVYLCASSLAARGAYNEQFFGPGTRLTVL.

Note on this clone: The junction differs from germline at one of its ends, possibly a read error. This chain links TRBV4-1 with TRBJ2-2; D is unresolved. The length of the CDR3 is 16 residues. Germline V gene sequence: CDR1 MGHRA, CDR2 YSYEKL. The CDR3 bases are TGCGCCAGCAGCCAAGATTCGGGCTTAAGCACCAGGGAGCTGTTTTTT. Protein product: CASSQDSGLSTRELFF.